The 28 T cell receptor beta chains below come from one sample, sequenced in a study of blood T cell repertoires in COVID-19. Profiling relied on immunoSEQ multiplex PCR, and the TCRdb table lists in-frame clones only, not all of them. The sample has some 240,000 clones; 80% to 90% are singletons. Specimen: peripheral blood. The origin of the receptors is a woman between 40 and 55 years old who had recovered from COVID-19.

This chain uses TRBV9 with TRBJ2-5; 8 bases align to TRBD1. With V trimmed by 4 bases and J by 5 bases, 10 bases remained unmatched. CDR1 SGDLS and CDR2 YYNGEE come from the germline V gene. The CDR3 spans 15 residues. As DNA, the CDR3 is TGTGCCAGCAGCACCGAGACAGGGGCGGGGGAGACCCAGTACTTC. This encodes CASSTETGAGETQYF.

This clone was seen a few times. V usage is TRBV5-6 and J usage is TRBJ1-2; D not certain. The CDR3 loop spans 12 amino acids. Germline CDR1 is SGHDT and CDR2 is YYEEEE. V was pared by 4 bases and J by 8 bases, with 12 bases between. CDR3 DNA: TGTGCCAGCAGCCGTACGACGGGAGGCTACACCTTC. Protein product: CASSRTTGGYTF.

The gene calls are TRBV7-3 and TRBJ2-3, with 9 nucleotides matching TRBD1. Germline V gene sequence: CDR1 SGHTA, CDR2 FQGTGA. Trimming took 5 bases from V and 0 from J; bases not matched to a gene: 3. The CDR3 length is 15 residues. CDR3: CASSKQGASTDTQYF. The CDR3 DNA reads TGTGCCAGCAGCAAACAGGGGGCTAGCACAGATACGCAGTATTTT.

The CDR3 is CASRRSGTNQPQHF. In nucleotides, the CDR3 is TGTGCAAGTCGCCGGAGCGGAACCAATCAGCCCCAGCATTTT. The rearrangement uses TRBV12-2 and TRBJ1-5. TRBV12-2 counts as a pseudogene. The CDR3 is 14 residues long.

This clone appeared once. The CDR3: CASRNLAPGELFF. In nucleotides, the CDR3 is TGTGCCAGCAGGAACCTAGCGCCCGGGGAGCTGTTTTTT. V and J are TRBV6-5 and TRBJ2-2, with a possible D match to TRBD2 (6 bases). Germline V gene data show CDR1 as MNHEY and CDR2 as SVGAGI. The CDR3 contains 13 residues. V dropped 6 bases and J dropped 6 bases, with 11 bases sitting between them.

The chain joins TRBV14 to TRBJ1-6; unclear D gene. This CDR3 spans 15 amino acids. V lost 5 bases and J lost 5, with 13 bases in between. Germline V gene lookup returns CDR1 SGHDN and CDR2 FVKESK. Here the CDR3 reads CASSLLGLNNSPLHF. The CDR3 DNA is TGTGCCAGCAGCTTACTAGGCCTTAATAATTCACCCCTCCACTTT.

The CDR3 DNA sequence: TGCAGCGTTCAAGTCCCGTTTTCCTACGAGCAGTACTTC. Its protein product is CSVQVPFSYEQYF. The V gene is TRBV29-1, the J gene TRBJ2-7; no clear D gene. V lost 5 bases and J 1 base, leaving 12 bases between the germline ends. There are 13 residues in the CDR3. Germline V gene data show CDR1 as SQVTM and CDR2 as ANQGSEA.

The chain has TRBV10-3 and TRBJ2-7; a weak D match, TRBD2 (6 bases). CDR3 size: 13 residues. Trimming left V 4 bases short and J 3 bases short, with 10 bases between. Germline CDR1 ENHRY, CDR2 SYGVKD. CDR3 sequence (DNA): TGTGCCATCAGTGGTACTAGCAACTACGAGCAGTACTTC. Amino acid sequence: CAISGTSNYEQYF.

This sequence joins TRBV5-4 and TRBJ1-5; 11 positions agree with TRBD1. V dropped 0 bases and J dropped 2; count of bases not matched to a gene: 1. The germline V gene has CDR1 SGHNT and CDR2 YYREEE (reference sequence). The CDR3 runs 16 residues. The CDR3, as DNA: TGTGCCAGCAGCTTGGCGGGACAGGGGGGCAATCAGCCCCAGCATTTT. Protein sequence: CASSLAGQGGNQPQHF.

The table lists this clone with a count of one. This rearrangement joins TRBV12-3 or TRBV12-4 to TRBJ2-1; TRBD1 matches 7 bases. V dropped 6 bases and J dropped 3; count of bases not matched to a gene: 2. The CDR3 has 13 amino acids. The CDR3 nucleotides read TGTGCCAGCAGAGGGGACAGCTACAATGAGCAGTTCTTC. This translates into CASRGDSYNEQFF.

The chain recombines TRBV6-1 with TRBJ2-1; no reliable D call. The CDR3 sequence is 12 residues long. Trimming removed 3 bases from V and 9 bases from J, with 9 bases in between. Germline CDR1 is MNHNS and CDR2 is SASEGT. The CDR3, as DNA: TGTGCCAGCAGTGATATGAGGTTTGAGCAGTTCTTC. This gives the protein CASSDMRFEQFF.

Here the CDR3 reads CASSPTGRGTEAFF. The CDR3 bases are TGTGCCAGCAGCCCAACAGGTAGGGGAACTGAAGCTTTCTTT. The chain is built from TRBV3-1 (or the pseudogene TRBV3-2) and TRBJ1-1; tentatively, D is TRBD1 (5 bases). Germline V lookup: CDR1 LGHDT, CDR2 YNNKEL (reference sequence). The CDR3 sequence is 14 residues long. The V gene lost 4 bases and the J gene lost 5 bases, with 14 bases spanning the gap.

The chain joins TRBV5-5 to TRBJ2-2, with 10 bases fitting TRBD1. V shed 3 bases, J shed 4 bases, and the junction held 0 bases outside the gene matches. Germline V gives CDR1 SGHKS, CDR2 YYEKEE (reference sequence). The CDR3 sequence is 14 residues long. In nucleotides, the CDR3 is TGTGCCAGCAGCTGGACAGGGGGCACCGGGGAGCTGTTTTTT. Its translation is CASSWTGGTGELFF.

The chain combines TRBV5-1 with TRBJ1-3; tentatively, D is TRBD1 (5 bases). CDR3 length equals 14 residues. V lost 2 bases and J lost 2, with 8 bases in between. Looked up from germline, CDR1 is SGHRS and CDR2 is YFSETQ. The CDR3 nucleotides read TGCGCCAGCAGCTTAGCAGGGACTGGAAACACCATATATTTT. Its protein is CASSLAGTGNTIYF.

The gene calls are TRBV3-1 (or the pseudogene TRBV3-2) and TRBJ2-7, with D tentatively TRBD1 (6 bases). The CDR3 sequence is 13 residues long. Germline CDR1 and CDR2: LGHDT and YNNKEL (reference sequence). Trimming removed 4 bases from V and 3 bases from J, with 10 bases in between. CDR3 nucleotide sequence: TGTGCCAGCAGCCTCAGACAGGACTACGAGCAGTACTTC. Its protein product is CASSLRQDYEQYF.

This clone has a single count. This likely comes from a read error, as the CDR3 has no conserved phenylalanine or tryptophan at its end. The DNA is omitted, as the CDR3 cannot be located on it reliably, and the CDR3 follows TCRdb's listing. The V and J genes are TRBV3-1 (or the pseudogene TRBV3-2) and TRBJ2-7; the table names TRBD2, a call not compared with the DNA. The germline V gene has CDR1 LGHDT and CDR2 YNNKEL (reference sequence). The CDR3 is 13 amino acids long, termini counted. CDR3 loop: CASSQGTSGRLGL.

The chain recombines TRBV7-9 with TRBJ1-1; no clear D. Trimming took 5 bases from V and 1 from J, leaving 14 bases between them. The CDR3 sequence is 15 residues long. Germline V lookup: CDR1 SEHNR, CDR2 FQNEAQ (reference sequence). The DNA of the CDR3 is TGTGCCAGCAGCGGCCGACACGGAGGGAACACTGAAGCTTTCTTT. Protein sequence: CASSGRHGGNTEAFF. Full variable domain (remainder filled in from reference TRBV7-9 and TRBJ1-1): DTGVSQNPRHKITKRGQNVTFRCDPISEHNRLYWYRQTLGQGPEFLTYFQNEAQLEKSRLLSDRFSAERPKGSFSTLEIQRTEQGDSAMYLCASSGRHGGNTEAFFGQGTRLTVV.

CDR3 nucleotide sequence: TGTGCCAGTAGTATAAGGGGAGAAAAACTGTTTTTT. Its translation: CASSIRGEKLFF. The chain links TRBV19 to TRBJ1-4, with D maybe TRBD1 (5 bases). Looked up from germline, CDR1 is LNHDA and CDR2 is SQIVND (reference sequence). The CDR3 is made up of 12 amino acids. The V gene lost 2 bases and the J gene lost 8 bases, with 6 bases spanning the gap.

The rearrangement joins TRBV7-2 to TRBJ2-1, with 7 bases aligning to TRBD2. CDR3 length equals 15 residues. Germline trimming cut 3 bases from V and 0 bases from J; bases unmatched to any gene: 2. Germline CDR1 and CDR2: SGHTA and FQGNSA. The CDR3 DNA follows: TGTGCCAGCAGCTTGAGCGGGGTCTCCTACAATGAGCAGTTCTTC. This gives the protein CASSLSGVSYNEQFF.

The chain couples TRBV7-2 to TRBJ1-4; TRBD1 is a possible D gene (6 bases). V lost 7 bases and J lost 8, with 17 bases in between. This CDR3 region has 14 residues. Germline CDR1 and CDR2: SGHTA and FQGNSA. CDR3 amino acids: CASTKGTRGEKLFF. CDR3 sequence (DNA): TGTGCCAGCACAAAGGGGACCAGGGGCGAAAAACTGTTTTTT.

The sample holds one count of this clone. The chain joins TRBV6-5 to TRBJ1-2, with D possibly matching TRBD1 (5 bases). Trimming left V 7 bases short and J 11 bases short, with 20 bases between. The CDR3 is made up of 13 amino acids. The germline CDR1 and CDR2 sequences are MNHEY and SVGAGI. CDR3 sequence reads: CASTPGDGSFYTF. The CDR3 DNA sequence: TGTGCCAGCACACCGGGGGACGGTAGTTTTTACACCTTC.

This chain connects TRBV10-3 to TRBJ1-2, with D perhaps matching TRBD1 (6 bases). The V gene's germline CDR1 is ENHRY and CDR2 SYGVKD. This CDR3 is 14 amino acids long. V was cut by 4 bases and J by 4 bases, with 13 bases left in between. CDR3 sequence: CAISVNRETYGYTF. In DNA form, the CDR3 reads TGTGCCATCAGTGTTAACAGGGAGACCTATGGCTACACCTTC.

The chain combines TRBV9 with TRBJ2-1, with 9 positions matching TRBD2. Germline CDR1 reads SGDLS; CDR2 reads YYNGEE. V shed 0 bases, J shed 3 bases, and the junction held 10 bases outside the gene matches. The CDR3 totals 18 residues. The CDR3 region is CASSVDSGGLAHYNEQFF. The CDR3, as DNA: TGTGCCAGCAGCGTAGATTCTGGAGGACTAGCGCACTACAATGAGCAGTTCTTC.

The chain is built from TRBV7-8 and TRBJ1-2; TRBD1 matches 8 bases. The length of the CDR3 is 15 residues. V dropped 2 bases and J dropped 8; count of bases not matched to a gene: 10. The germline CDR1 and CDR2 sequences are SGHVS and FQNEAQ. The CDR3 is CASSLRGQGAKGYTF. For the CDR3, the DNA is TGTGCCAGCAGCTTAAGGGGCCAGGGGGCGAAGGGCTACACCTTC.

V gene TRBV28 combines with J gene TRBJ2-1, with 7 bases that match TRBD1. V lost 7 bases and J lost 7; bases outside the gene matches: 4. Germline-derived CDR1 and CDR2 are MDHEN and SYDVKM. The CDR3 totals 12 residues. The CDR3: CASMRGRNEQFF. The CDR3 coding sequence is TGTGCCAGCATGAGGGGGCGAAATGAGCAGTTCTTC.

J is TRBJ1-1 and V is TRBV20-1; TRBD1 is a possible D gene (5 bases). Germline V gene lookup returns CDR1 DFQATT and CDR2 SNEGSKA (reference sequence). This CDR3 has 11 amino acids. In nucleotides, the CDR3 is TGCGTCGTCGGGGGGAACACTGAAGCTTTCTTT. Translating gives CVVGGNTEAFF.

The chain links TRBV6-5 to TRBJ1-1; D is possibly TRBD1 (5 bases). The V end was cut by 5 bases, the J end by 8 bases, with 15 bases between. CDR3 size: 13 residues. The germline V gene has CDR1 MNHEY and CDR2 SVGAGI. In DNA form, the CDR3 reads TGTGCCAGCAGTCCCCCCGGGACTTTAGAAGCTTTCTTT. Translated: CASSPPGTLEAFF.

The rearrangement joins TRBV10-3 to TRBJ2-3; no reliable D call. The CDR3 length is 15 residues. In germline, CDR1 is ENHRY, CDR2 SYGVKD. V gave up 3 bases and J gave up 4 bases, with 14 bases separating them. CDR3 DNA: TGTGCCATCAGTGACCCAAACAAACAAGCAGATACGCAGTATTTT. Its translation: CAISDPNKQADTQYF.